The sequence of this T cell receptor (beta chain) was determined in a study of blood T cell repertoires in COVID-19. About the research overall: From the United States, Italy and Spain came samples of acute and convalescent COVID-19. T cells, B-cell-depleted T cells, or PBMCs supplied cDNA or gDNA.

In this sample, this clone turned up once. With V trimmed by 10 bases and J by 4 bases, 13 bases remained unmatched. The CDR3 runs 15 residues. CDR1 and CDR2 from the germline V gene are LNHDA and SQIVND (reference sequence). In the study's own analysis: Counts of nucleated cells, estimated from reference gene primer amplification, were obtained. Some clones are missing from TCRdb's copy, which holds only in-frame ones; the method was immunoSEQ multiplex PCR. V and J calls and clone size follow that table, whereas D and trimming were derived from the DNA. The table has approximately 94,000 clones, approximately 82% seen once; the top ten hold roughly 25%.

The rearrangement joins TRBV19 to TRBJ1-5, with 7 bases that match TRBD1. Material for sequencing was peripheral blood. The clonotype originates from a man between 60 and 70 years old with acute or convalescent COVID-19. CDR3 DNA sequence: TGTGCCACCCGACCACCGACAGGGAGGAATCAGCCCCAGCATTTT. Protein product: CATRPPTGRNQPQHF.